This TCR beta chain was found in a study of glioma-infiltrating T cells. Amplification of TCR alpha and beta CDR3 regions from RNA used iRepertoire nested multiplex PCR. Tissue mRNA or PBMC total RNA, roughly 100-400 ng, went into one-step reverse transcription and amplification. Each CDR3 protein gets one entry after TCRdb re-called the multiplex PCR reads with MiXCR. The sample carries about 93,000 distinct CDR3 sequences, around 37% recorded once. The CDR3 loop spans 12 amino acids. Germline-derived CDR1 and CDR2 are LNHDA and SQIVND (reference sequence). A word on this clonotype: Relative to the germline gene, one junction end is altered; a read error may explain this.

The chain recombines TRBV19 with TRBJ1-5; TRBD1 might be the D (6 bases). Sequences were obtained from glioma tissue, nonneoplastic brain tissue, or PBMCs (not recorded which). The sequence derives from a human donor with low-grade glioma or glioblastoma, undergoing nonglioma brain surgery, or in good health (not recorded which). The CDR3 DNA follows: TGTACCAGTAGTCAGGGGTATCAGCCCCAGCATTTT. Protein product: CTSSQGYQPQHF.